The clone carrying this T cell receptor beta chain was observed a few times. Time point denoted: patch test 2, 6 weeks after DPC sensitization. Noted treatment: therapeutic diphenylcyclopropenone sensitization with weekly scalp DPC. Someone pulled total RNA out of unfractionated whole blood. TCRdb re-analysed the RACE reads in MiXCR, keeping a single row per CDR3 protein. The table shows some 88,000 distinct CDR3 sequences, with 8% to 13% occurring only once. The data are from a study of human T cells and chemical hapten exposure. The ends were cut back, 5 bases at V and 9 bases at J, with 17 bases in the middle. This CDR3 spans 14 amino acids. The V gene's germline CDR1 is MDHEN and CDR2 SYDVKM.

This sequence was found in a man in his forties with alopecia areata. Some clones in this sample may be carry-over from other donors' samples. The sequencing used whole blood, collected in connection with sensitization to the hapten diphenylcyclopropenone (DPC). The chain employs TRBV28 and TRBJ2-1; the D gene could be TRBD1 or TRBD2 (7 bases each). The CDR3 sequence is CASSPRGRGGEQFF. The CDR3, as DNA: TGTGCCAGCAGTCCCAGGGGGAGGGGCGGTGAGCAGTTCTTC.